These T cell receptor beta chains were read from a single sample in a study of blood T cell repertoires in COVID-19. Assay used: immunoSEQ multiplex PCR; TCRdb lists only in-frame clones, some missing. The data hold about 350,000 clones, with about 90% observed a single time. The sequenced sample consisted of PBMCs or T cells enriched from blood (not recorded which). The receptors were sampled from a woman under 40 who had recovered from COVID-19. CDR3s include the opening cysteine and the closing phenylalanine or tryptophan. Each record gives: J gene, clone size, V gene, D gene, CDR3 DNA, CDR3 protein. A D gene is named only where the DNA matches it firmly. Expanded clones get a size class; other rows say once, few or many, or leave the size out.

J: TRBJ1-2; size: .; V: TRBV5-5; D: .; DNA: TGTGCCAGCAGCTTCGGTGACTATGGCTACACCTTC; CDR3: CASSFGDYGYTF
J: TRBJ1-2; size: .; V: TRBV10-3; D: TRBD1; DNA: TGTGCCATCAGTGATAGGGGGACAGGCTATGGCTACACCTTC; CDR3: CAISDRGTGYGYTF
J: TRBJ1-2; size: .; V: TRBV7-2; D: .; DNA: TGTGCCAGCAGCTTAGTAGGGTATTTCGGGGACTATGGCTACACCTTC; CDR3: CASSLVGYFGDYGYTF
J: TRBJ2-7; size: .; V: TRBV5-5; D: TRBD1; DNA: TGTGCCAGCAGCGCAACTAACAGGGGCGCAATCTACGAGCAGTACTTC; CDR3: CASSATNRGAIYEQYF
J: TRBJ1-2; size: .; V: TRBV9; D: .; DNA: TGTGCCAGCAGCACTGCCGGCAGGGTAGGTGGCTACACCTTC; CDR3: CASSTAGRVGGYTF
J: TRBJ1-2; size: .; V: TRBV27; D: TRBD1; DNA: TGTGCCAGCACTAAGACAGGGGCGAACTATGGCTACACCTTC; CDR3: CASTKTGANYGYTF
J: TRBJ1-4; size: .; V: TRBV19; D: .; DNA: TGTGCCAGTAGTCCCAGGACCGGCTTTGCGGGGCCTAATGAAAAACTGTTTTTT; CDR3: CASSPRTGFAGPNEKLFF
J: TRBJ2-7; size: .; V: TRBV3-1/TRBV3-2; D: TRBD1; DNA: TGTGCCAGCAGCGGGACAGGGGGTCTGGTCGAGCAGTACTTC; CDR3: CASSGTGGLVEQYF
J: TRBJ1-1; size: .; V: TRBV5-5; D: .; DNA: TGTGCCAGCAGCTTCCGGGTGCGAATGAACACTGAAGCTTTCTTT; CDR3: CASSFRVRMNTEAFF
J: TRBJ2-3; size: .; V: TRBV10-1; D: .; DNA: TGCGCCAGCAGCGGTCGTTTGGGCGGACACACAGATACGCAGTATTTT; CDR3: CASSGRLGGHTDTQYF
J: TRBJ2-7; size: .; V: TRBV2; D: TRBD2; DNA: TGTGCCAGCAGTGTCGAGCGGGGGACCGGCGAGCAGTACTTC; CDR3: CASSVERGTGEQYF
J: TRBJ2-7; size: .; V: TRBV21-1; D: .; DNA: TGTGCCAGCAGCAACGGGGATTTGGGGATGGAGCAGTACTTC; CDR3: CASSNGDLGMEQYF
J: TRBJ2-7; size: .; V: TRBV7-2; D: .; DNA: TGTGCCAGCAGCTTCTCAGTCAACTACGAGCAGTACTTC; CDR3: CASSFSVNYEQYF
J: TRBJ1-1; size: .; V: TRBV11-2; D: .; DNA: TGTGCCAGCAGCTTAGATTGGAGGGATAGGATGAACACTGAAGCTTTCTTT; CDR3: CASSLDWRDRMNTEAFF
J: TRBJ2-1; size: .; V: TRBV19; D: TRBD1; DNA: TGTGCCAGTAGCCCCCAGGACAGGGGATACAATGAGCAGTTCTTC; CDR3: CASSPQDRGYNEQFF
J: TRBJ1-2; size: .; V: TRBV6-4; D: TRBD1; DNA: TGTGCCAGCAGTGACTCGACAGGGTTTGGCTACACCTTC; CDR3: CASSDSTGFGYTF
J: TRBJ1-1; size: .; V: TRBV10-2; D: .; DNA: TGCGCCAGCAGTGGACAGTCAGAAGCTTTCTTT; CDR3: CASSGQSEAFF
J: TRBJ2-7; size: .; V: TRBV18; D: TRBD1; DNA: TGTGCCAGCTCACCCGTTGTAGGACAGGGAGGCGAGCAGTACTTC; CDR3: CASSPVVGQGGEQYF
J: TRBJ1-1; size: .; V: TRBV6-5; D: TRBD1; DNA: TGTGCCAGCACTCAGACAGGGATTAACACTGAAGCTTTCTTT; CDR3: CASTQTGINTEAFF
J: TRBJ1-6; size: .; V: TRBV19; D: .; DNA: TGTGCCAGTAAGGAGAGGGATGGTTCACCCCTCCACTTT; CDR3: CASKERDGSPLHF
J: TRBJ2-1; size: many; V: TRBV14; D: TRBD2; DNA: TGTGCCAGCAGCCAAGATATACTAGCGGGGGGCCTATACAATGAGCAGTTCTTC; CDR3: CASSQDILAGGLYNEQFF
J: TRBJ1-2; size: .; V: TRBV19; D: TRBD1; DNA: TGTGCCAGTAGTAGCGACAGGGGGCATGGCTACACCTTC; CDR3: CASSSDRGHGYTF
J: TRBJ2-7; size: .; V: TRBV13; D: TRBD1; DNA: TGTGCCAGCAGCGTTACCGGGACAGGGGCCTCCGAGCAGTACTTC; CDR3: CASSVTGTGASEQYF
J: TRBJ2-3; size: .; V: TRBV9; D: .; DNA: TGTGCCAGCAGCGTCAAGGTAGCGCTGGGCACAGATACGCAGTATTTT; CDR3: CASSVKVALGTDTQYF
J: TRBJ1-2; size: .; V: TRBV12-1; D: .; DNA: TGTGCCAGCAGCCCCCACATTTCCGGGACAGCTTCCTCCTATGGCTACACCTTC; CDR3: CASSPHISGTASSYGYTF
J: TRBJ2-5; size: .; V: TRBV7-2; D: TRBD1; DNA: TGTGCCAGCAGTTCTCCGAGGGACAGCCAAGAGACCCAGTACTTC; CDR3: CASSSPRDSQETQYF
J: TRBJ1-3; size: .; V: TRBV28; D: .; DNA: TGTGCCAGCAGTTTGGGCTTTGAGGGAGGTGGAAACACCATATATTTT; CDR3: CASSLGFEGGGNTIYF
J: TRBJ1-5; size: few; V: TRBV10-1; D: TRBD1; DNA: TGCGCCAGCAGTGAGGGGAAGGGGGCAGGCTATCAGCCCCAGCATTTT; CDR3: CASSEGKGAGYQPQHF
J: TRBJ2-3; size: .; V: TRBV7-2; D: .; DNA: TGTGCCAGCAGCTTGCGGGTAGATACGCAGTATTTT; CDR3: CASSLRVDTQYF
J: TRBJ1-6; size: .; V: TRBV28; D: TRBD1; DNA: TGTGCCAGTGCCGACCCCCGGGACAGGGTTTGGTCACCCCTCCACTTT; CDR3: CASADPRDRVWSPLHF
J: TRBJ2-3; size: .; V: TRBV5-1; D: .; DNA: TGCGCCAGCAGCTTGGAAGGGGGCACAGATACGCAGTATTTT; CDR3: CASSLEGGTDTQYF
J: TRBJ2-7; size: .; V: TRBV5-1; D: TRBD1; DNA: TGCGCCAGTTCGGACAGGGTAGGATACGAGCAGTACTTC; CDR3: CASSDRVGYEQYF
J: TRBJ1-6; size: .; V: TRBV5-6; D: TRBD1; DNA: TGTGCCAGCAGCTTGACAGGGGGCAATTCACCCCTCCACTTT; CDR3: CASSLTGGNSPLHF
J: TRBJ1-4; size: few; V: TRBV2; D: TRBD1; DNA: TGTGCCAGCAGTGAAGAGTTCAGGGGGAACGAAAAACTGTTTTTT; CDR3: CASSEEFRGNEKLFF
J: TRBJ1-5; size: .; V: TRBV27; D: .; DNA: TGTGCCAGCAGTTTATCTCCTACAGGGAGTCAGCCCCAGCATTTT; CDR3: CASSLSPTGSQPQHF
J: TRBJ2-3; size: .; V: TRBV1; D: .; DNA: TGCACCAGCAGCCAATTAGCGGGGGCCCACACAGATACGCAGTATTTT; CDR3: CTSSQLAGAHTDTQYF
J: TRBJ2-3; size: .; V: TRBV6-5; D: .; DNA: TGTGCCAGCAGTCACAGGAACGCACTCGCAGATACGCAGTATTTT; CDR3: CASSHRNALADTQYF
J: TRBJ1-5; size: .; V: TRBV19; D: .; DNA: TGTGCCAGTAGTAGGGGACTGATAATCGATCAGCCCCAGCATTTT; CDR3: CASSRGLIIDQPQHF
J: TRBJ1-4; size: .; V: TRBV9; D: TRBD1; DNA: TGTGCCAGCAGCGCCGGGACAGTAGATAATGAAAAACTGTTTTTT; CDR3: CASSAGTVDNEKLFF
J: TRBJ2-7; size: .; V: TRBV5-4; D: TRBD1; DNA: TGTGCCAGCAGCTTGGGGGGACAGGCCTACGAGCAGTACTTC; CDR3: CASSLGGQAYEQYF
J: TRBJ2-2; size: .; V: TRBV2; D: .; DNA: TGTGCCAGCTCGCAGGTTGCAACCGGGGAGCTGTTTTTT; CDR3: CASSQVATGELFF
J: TRBJ2-3; size: .; V: TRBV11-3; D: .; DNA: TGTGCCAGCAGCTTCTCAGGGATGGCAGATACGCAGTATTTT; CDR3: CASSFSGMADTQYF
J: TRBJ1-1; size: .; V: TRBV28; D: TRBD1; DNA: TGTGCCAGCAGTTTCGGCAGGGGGATCACTGAAGCTTTCTTT; CDR3: CASSFGRGITEAFF
J: TRBJ1-2; size: .; V: TRBV5-4; D: .; DNA: TGTGCCAGCAGCCTACCGGTCGGGGGCTACACCTTC; CDR3: CASSLPVGGYTF
J: TRBJ2-3; size: .; V: TRBV10-2; D: TRBD2; DNA: TGCGCCAGCAGTGACGTAGCGGGGGAGACAGATACGCAGTATTTT; CDR3: CASSDVAGETDTQYF
J: TRBJ1-2; size: .; V: TRBV18; D: .; DNA: TGTGCCAGCTTAACAGGAGAGGATGGCTACACCTTC; CDR3: CASLTGEDGYTF
J: TRBJ1-2; size: .; V: TRBV6-5; D: .; DNA: TGTGCCAGCAGTTACGGGGCACTTAACTATGGCTACACCTTC; CDR3: CASSYGALNYGYTF
J: TRBJ1-4; size: .; V: TRBV15; D: TRBD1; DNA: TGTGCCACCAGCTACTATCCGACAGGGGAAAAACTGTTTTTT; CDR3: CATSYYPTGEKLFF
J: TRBJ1-4; size: .; V: TRBV28; D: .; DNA: TGTGCCAGCAGTTTTGGATACAGGGCAGTTTCCGAAAAACTGTTTTTT; CDR3: CASSFGYRAVSEKLFF
J: TRBJ1-5; size: once; V: TRBV7-8; D: .; DNA: TGTGCCAGCAGCTCCCTCCAAGGGAGGCGAGATCAGCCCCAGCATTTT; CDR3: CASSSLQGRRDQPQHF
J: TRBJ2-7; size: .; V: TRBV5-8; D: .; DNA: TGTGCCAGCAGACCCTGGGCCCCCTACGAGCAGTACTTC; CDR3: CASRPWAPYEQYF
J: TRBJ2-1; size: .; V: TRBV9; D: TRBD1; DNA: TGTGCCAGCAGCGGCCTCGGGGGGACAGGGTTCTACAATGAGCAGTTCTTC; CDR3: CASSGLGGTGFYNEQFF
J: TRBJ1-1; size: .; V: TRBV6-5; D: .; DNA: TGTGCCAGCAGTCCTCGGGGTAGGACCCCCGAAGCTTTCTTT; CDR3: CASSPRGRTPEAFF
J: TRBJ2-5; size: .; V: TRBV2; D: .; DNA: TGTGCCAGCGGGATCACAGGCCAAGAGACCCAGTACTTC; CDR3: CASGITGQETQYF
J: TRBJ1-6; size: .; V: TRBV9; D: .; DNA: TGTGCCAGCACCACAGCGGGAGGCTCCTATAATTCACCCCTCCACTTT; CDR3: CASTTAGGSYNSPLHF